This record looks at one T cell receptor (beta chain) sequence and its context. The record originates from a study of shared T cell receptors in the human thymus. Clones were read by immunoSEQ multiplex PCR, and TCRdb kept only the in-frame ones, dropping some. There are around 730,000 clones in the sample; 75% to 90% occur only once, and around 0.01% lies in the top ten. This CDR3 is 15 amino acids long. Germline CDR1 MNHEY, CDR2 SMNVEV (reference sequence). Trimming took 3 bases from V and 3 from J, leaving 15 bases between them. In addition, the sample was reused for a study of human thymus T cells. That investigation notes: Unrelated individuals had highly overlapping thymic repertoires, as reported in related research.

This sequence was found in a girl less than two years old with a congenital heart defect. The rearrangement joins TRBV27 to TRBJ2-7, with D possibly being TRBD2 (5 bases). What was sequenced was thymocytes. CDR3 nucleotides: TGTGCCAGCAGTTTGCGGGCCAGGATGGTCTACGAGCAGTACTTC. Amino acid sequence: CASSLRARMVYEQYF.